The 5 T cell receptor beta chains below come from one sample, sequenced in a study of CD8 T cells in Susac syndrome. RNA, at about 0.45 to 1 ug, was reverse transcribed with random hexamers. TCRdb fed the immunoSEQ multiplex PCR reads into MiXCR, producing one record per CDR3 protein. Of more than 95,000 distinct CDR3 sequences in the sample, 90% to 95% were seen once. Sample: CD4+ T cells from PBMCs. The origin of the receptors is a human donor with multiple sclerosis.

This chain uses TRBV30 with TRBJ2-3, with D hard to call. The CDR3 spans 13 residues. The germline CDR1 and CDR2 sequences are GTSNPN and SVGIG (reference sequence). Deletions cut 0 bases from V and 4 bases from J, with 8 bases between. For the CDR3, the DNA is TGTGCCTGGAGTGTAAAGGGTGCAGATACGCAGTATTTT. Its translation: CAWSVKGADTQYF.

The chain has TRBV7-9 and TRBJ2-3, with D uncertain. The V and J ends lost 5 bases and 3 bases respectively, with 12 bases between them. Germline lookup yields CDR1 SEHNR and CDR2 FQNEAQ (reference sequence). The CDR3 totals 14 residues. CDR3 in DNA: TGTGCCAGCAGCCGAGGAGAGGCAACAGATACGCAGTATTTT. This gives the protein CASSRGEATDTQYF.

This rearrangement joins TRBV7-2 to TRBJ1-2, with 11 bases that match TRBD1. Germline CDR1 reads SGHTA; CDR2 reads FQGNSA. The CDR3 consists of 17 residues. Germline trimming cut 2 bases from V and 12 bases from J; bases unmatched to any gene: 17. The chain's CDR3 is CASSLQSLGQGAHRDTF. The CDR3 DNA is TGTGCCAGCAGCTTACAAAGCTTAGGACAGGGGGCGCATCGAGACACCTTC. Complete variable domain (other parts from reference TRBV7-2 and TRBJ1-2): GAGVSQSPSNKVTEKGKDVELRCDPISGHTALYWYRQSLGQGLEFLIYFQGNSAPDKSGLPSDRFSAERTGGSVSTLTIQRTQQEDSAVYLCASSLQSLGQGAHRDTFGSGTRLTVV.

This clonotype was detected once. This chain joins TRBV5-1 and TRBJ1-5, with D perhaps TRBD1 (6 bases). The germline gives CDR1 SGHRS, CDR2 YFSETQ. The CDR3 consists of 14 residues. Trimming took off 4 bases at V and 3 bases at J, with 11 bases between the two ends. The CDR3 region has the DNA TGCGCCAGCAGCACAGGGCTAAACAATCAGCCCCAGCATTTT. Translation: CASSTGLNNQPQHF.

The chain joins TRBV12-3 or TRBV12-4 to TRBJ1-2, with 8 bases matching TRBD1. Trimming at V came to 6 bases and at J to 7 bases, leaving 4 bases not matched to a gene. The CDR3 has 12 amino acids. CDR3 in DNA: TGTGCCAGCAGGACAGGGGATTTTGGCTACACCTTC. It yields the protein CASRTGDFGYTF.